These 31 T cell receptor beta chains were all obtained from the same sample, sequenced in a study of regulatory T cells in long-lasting Graves disease. Both iRepertoire HTBI primers and Arm-PCR of CDR3 regions were used to build the TCR beta libraries. TCRdb used MiXCR to reprocess the multiplex PCR reads, holding one entry per CDR3 protein. The sample yields some 370,000 distinct CDR3 sequences, 12% seen once. Indicated time point: newly diagnosed GD, antithyroid drugs for less than 3 months. Construction of the TCR library relied on RNA isolated from PBMCs. The same data also went into a second study, on T cells in Graves' hyperthyroidism and ophthalmopathy.

The starting material was peripheral blood mononuclear cells (PBMCs), obtained at new diagnosis, from a patient treated with antithyroid drugs. The receptors were gathered from a woman aged 18-29 years with Graves disease.

This clonotype was detected many times. The rearrangement links TRBV7-8 to TRBJ2-1; 7 bases align to TRBD2. Germline V gene sequence: CDR1 SGHVS, CDR2 FQNEAQ. The ends lost 1 base at V and 7 bases at J; junction bases unmatched: 4. CDR3 size: 14 residues. CDR3: CASSLVGLLNEQFF. DNA of the CDR3: TGTGCCAGCAGCTTAGTGGGACTATTAAATGAGCAGTTCTTC.

This clonotype was found many times. V gene TRBV6-1 combines with J gene TRBJ1-5; a possible D gene is TRBD1 (6 bases). In germline, CDR1 is MNHNS, CDR2 SASEGT. The CDR3 spans 16 residues. Trimming took 6 bases from V and 6 from J, leaving 21 bases between them. The CDR3 DNA is TGTGCCAGCAGCCCCGGAATCAGGGGTCAGGGTCAGCCCCAGCATTTT. It encodes CASSPGIRGQGQPQHF.

V and J are TRBV20-1 and TRBJ2-3, with D perhaps assigned TRBD1 or TRBD2 (5 bases each). The CDR3 spans 13 residues. Per the germline V gene, CDR1 is DFQATT and CDR2 is SNEGSKA (reference sequence). V gave up 5 bases and J gave up 5 bases, with 14 bases separating them. DNA of the CDR3: TGCAGTGCTTTGGGGCAGGGAGAAGATACGCAGTATTTT. It codes for CSALGQGEDTQYF.

In its sample, this clonotype was seen many times. The chain is built from TRBV6-1 and TRBJ1-5; a weak D match, TRBD1 (5 bases). The V and J ends lost 1 base and 5 bases respectively, with 12 bases between them. The germline V gene encodes CDR1 MNHNS and CDR2 SASEGT. CDR3 size: 15 residues. DNA for the CDR3: TGTGCCAGCAGTGAAGGGGGGGACGGCGATCAGCCCCAGCATTTT. Encoded protein: CASSEGGDGDQPQHF.

About this clonotype itself: This may be a read error: a much more frequent sequence differs by one nucleotide. The chain links TRBV20-1 to TRBJ1-5; D is ambiguous. Germline assignment: CDR1 DFQATT and CDR2 SNEGSKA (reference sequence). This CDR3 has 15 amino acids. The CDR3 loop reads CSAIFAQPSNRPQHF. The CDR3 nucleotides are TGCAGTGCTATTTTTGCGCAGCCCAGCAATCGGCCCCAGCATTTT.

In its sample, this clonotype was seen many times. The chain employs TRBV6-2 or TRBV6-3 and TRBJ1-2, with 9 positions matching TRBD1. The CDR3 covers 16 residues. Germline trimming cut 4 bases from V and 8 bases from J; bases unmatched to any gene: 14. Germline CDR1 is MNHEY and CDR2 is SVGEGT. In DNA form, the CDR3 reads TGTGCCAGCAGTTCTTGGGCCGGGACAGGGTCGAACGGCTACACCTTC. Residues: CASSSWAGTGSNGYTF.

Ten or more counts support this clonotype. This chain joins TRBV19 and TRBJ1-2, with 10 bases identical to TRBD1. The CDR3 is 17 amino acids. Germline V gives CDR1 LNHDA, CDR2 SQIVND (reference sequence). After removal of 5 bases from V and 5 bases from J, the junction contained 14 bases not matched to a gene. As DNA, the CDR3 is TGTGCCAGTAGTGCCCCGGGACAGGGGAGCGCTCGGTATGGCTACACCTTC. Translation gives CASSAPGQGSARYGYTF. The complete variable domain, with remaining parts taken from reference TRBV19 and TRBJ1-2, reads DGGITQSPKYLFRKEGQNVTLSCEQNLNHDAMYWYRQDPGQGLRLIYYSQIVNDFQKGDIAEGYSVSREKKESFPLTVTSAQKNPTAFYLCASSAPGQGSARYGYTFGSGTRLTVV.

This clonotype has a count of ten or more. The V gene is TRBV7-2, the J gene TRBJ2-5, with 12 bases fitting TRBD2. The CDR3 contains 15 residues. CDR1 SGHTA and CDR2 FQGNSA come from the germline V gene. Germline trimming cut 1 base from V and 5 bases from J; bases unmatched to any gene: 2. The CDR3, as DNA: TGTGCCAGCAGCTTAGAACTAGCGGGAGGCGAGACCCAGTACTTC. The encoded protein is CASSLELAGGETQYF.

The table lists this clonotype with many counts. The V call is TRBV12-5, the J call TRBJ2-1, with 10 bases identical to TRBD2. Germline V CDR1 and CDR2: LGHNT, FRNRAP. V gave up 2 bases and J gave up 1 base; unmatched junction bases: 5. The CDR3 spans 17 residues. The CDR3 DNA reads TGTGCTAGTGGTTTGACTAGCGGGGTCGGGTCCTACAATGAGCAGTTCTTC. This gives the protein CASGLTSGVGSYNEQFF.

This clonotype was counted ten times or more. The rearrangement uses TRBV28 and TRBJ2-7, with a possible D match to TRBD2 (5 bases). CDR1 and CDR2 (germline): MDHEN, SYDVKM. The CDR3 totals 14 residues. The germline V and J ends were trimmed by 9 bases and 3 bases, with 18 bases remaining between them. CDR3 residues: CASQIAGTSYEQYF. The CDR3 region has the DNA TGTGCCAGTCAGATAGCCGGCACTAGCTACGAGCAGTACTTC. Supplemented by reference TRBV28 and TRBJ2-7, the full variable domain reads DVKVTQSSRYLVKRTGEKVFLECVQDMDHENMFWYRQDPGLGLRLIYFSYDVKMKEKGDIPEGYSVSREKKERFSLILESASTNQTSMYLCASQIAGTSYEQYFGPGTRLTVT.

There are many counts of this clonotype. The chain has TRBV2 and TRBJ1-2; D is unclear. The CDR3 is 17 residues long. Trimming cost V 0 bases and J 6 bases, with 20 bases left between them. Germline lookup yields CDR1 SNHLY and CDR2 FYNNEI. For the CDR3, the DNA is TGTGCCAGCAGTGAAGCCCGAGACCCAAAATGGCCCCATGGCTACACCTTC. Protein sequence: CASSEARDPKWPHGYTF.

This clonotype was counted ten times or more. The chain has TRBV6-5 and TRBJ1-6; a weak D match, TRBD1 (5 bases). V was clipped by 2 bases and J by 3 bases, with 8 bases between them. From germline, CDR1 is MNHEY and CDR2 SVGAGI. This CDR3 is 15 amino acids long. The CDR3 protein is CASSYPDIYNSPLHF. The CDR3 bases are TGTGCCAGCAGTTACCCGGACATCTATAATTCACCCCTCCACTTT.

Of note for this clonotype: A much larger clone sits a single nucleotide away, making a read error possible. The chain combines TRBV12-3 or TRBV12-4 with TRBJ1-5, with 7 bases that match TRBD1. The CDR3 is made up of 15 amino acids. Unmatched junction bases numbered 11, after V lost 6 bases and J lost 6 bases. Written as DNA, the CDR3 is TGTGCCAGCAGCCCCCCGGGACAGCGGCGTCAGCCCCAGCATTTT. Protein sequence: CASSPPGQRRQPQHF.

The sample holds a few counts of this clonotype. V is TRBV29-1 and J is TRBJ1-2; D not certain. The CDR3 totals 13 residues. Germline V lookup: CDR1 SQVTM, CDR2 ANQGSEA. The germline V and J ends were trimmed by 7 bases and 2 bases, with 14 bases remaining between them. CDR3 in amino acids: CSAIGPGNYGYTF. In nucleotides, the CDR3 is TGCAGCGCCATCGGGCCTGGGAACTATGGCTACACCTTC.

There are many counts of this clonotype. The chain couples TRBV20-1 to TRBJ2-1; 10 bases agree with TRBD2. Germline V gene lookup returns CDR1 DFQATT and CDR2 SNEGSKA (reference sequence). The CDR3 sequence is 16 residues long. V lost 4 bases, J lost 3 bases, and 9 bases stayed unmatched. The CDR3 nucleotides are TGCAGTGCTAACCCTCTAGCGGGAGTATACTACAATGAGCAGTTCTTC. Protein sequence: CSANPLAGVYYNEQFF.

For this clonotype: This clone may be a read error of a much larger clone one base away. This chain uses TRBV29-1 with TRBJ2-5; D is possibly TRBD2 (5 bases). In germline, CDR1 is SQVTM, CDR2 ANQGSEA. Trimming took off 3 bases at V and 5 bases at J, with 16 bases between the two ends. There are 14 residues in the CDR3. The CDR3 nucleotides read TGCAGCGTTGAGTGGGAAGAGGGCAGGGAGACCCAGTACTTC. It translates to CSVEWEEGRETQYF.

The chain is built from TRBV19 and TRBJ1-1, with 7 bases that match TRBD1. The V gene end was trimmed by 2 bases and the J gene end by 0 bases; junction bases not matched to a gene: 3. CDR1 and CDR2 from the germline V gene are LNHDA and SQIVND (reference sequence). The CDR3 loop spans 15 amino acids. The CDR3 DNA is TGTGCCAGTAGTATAAGGGGGCTTATGAACACTGAAGCTTTCTTT. This codes for CASSIRGLMNTEAFF.

Of note for this clonotype: A much larger clone differs from this one at a single base, so this may be a read error. The chain is built from TRBV20-1 and TRBJ2-1, with 8 bases matching TRBD2. CDR1 is DFQATT and CDR2 is SNEGSKA in the germline V gene (reference sequence). V dropped 6 bases and J dropped 10; count of bases not matched to a gene: 11. The CDR3 is 13 residues long. The DNA of the CDR3 is TGCAGTGCCCTACTAGCGGTATCCTACGAGCAGTTCTTC. Translating gives CSALLAVSYEQFF.

This clonotype was detected ten times or more. The chain links TRBV7-8 to TRBJ2-1, with 12 positions matching TRBD2. Germline CDR1 and CDR2: SGHVS and FQNEAQ. V lost 2 bases, J lost 14 bases, and 10 bases stayed unmatched. The CDR3 totals 15 residues. The CDR3 here is CASSLPSSGGDGKFF. For the CDR3, the DNA is TGTGCCAGCAGCTTACCTTCTAGCGGGGGGGACGGGAAGTTCTTC.

This clonotype was seen more than once but under ten times. This chain connects TRBV5-4 to TRBJ2-5; D perhaps matches TRBD1 (6 bases). The CDR3 extends over 14 amino acids. CDR1 is SGHNT and CDR2 is YYREEE in the germline V gene (reference sequence). Trimming pared 4 bases from V and 2 bases from J, leaving 12 bases between. CDR3 residues: CASSPKGVQETQYF. In nucleotides, the CDR3 is TGTGCCAGCAGCCCAAAGGGGGTACAAGAGACCCAGTACTTC.

This clonotype was observed many times. The rearrangement uses TRBV7-8 and TRBJ2-1, with 9 bases matching TRBD2. From germline, CDR1 is SGHVS and CDR2 FQNEAQ. The CDR3 length is 16 residues. The ends lost 5 bases at V and 9 bases at J; junction bases unmatched: 14. CDR3 bases: TGTGCCAGCAGCAGCCTCCTAGCGGGAAGTGCTGGTGAGCAGTTCTTC. Its translation: CASSSLLAGSAGEQFF.

In its sample, this clonotype was seen many times. The chain recombines TRBV14 with TRBJ2-5, with 7 bases lining up with TRBD2. The CDR3 runs 16 residues. CDR1 is SGHDN and CDR2 is FVKESK in the germline V gene. J lost 1 base, V lost 2 bases, and 7 bases had no gene match. The CDR3 DNA sequence: TGTGCCAGCAGCCAAATTCGGGACTACCGCCAAGAGACCCAGTACTTC. Its protein product is CASSQIRDYRQETQYF.

This clonotype was seen many times. This rearrangement joins TRBV7-9 to TRBJ2-3; 7 bases are a match to TRBD2. With V trimmed by 3 bases and J by 1 base, 1 base remained unmatched. CDR3 length equals 14 residues. Per the germline V gene, CDR1 is SEHNR and CDR2 is FQNEAQ (reference sequence). As DNA, the CDR3 is TGTGCCAGCAGCTTGGCGGGAGGCACAGATACGCAGTATTTT. Its translation: CASSLAGGTDTQYF.

This clonotype has ten or more counts. The genes are TRBV20-1 and TRBJ1-2; D uncertain. Trimming left V 0 bases short and J 2 bases short, with 13 bases between. CDR3 length equals 15 residues. Germline V lookup: CDR1 DFQATT, CDR2 SNEGSKA (reference sequence). This chain's CDR3 is CSARDPGGTNYGYTF. The CDR3 nucleotides read TGCAGTGCTAGAGATCCTGGCGGAACGAACTATGGCTACACCTTC.

In this sample, this clonotype turned up many times. V gene TRBV6-5 combines with J gene TRBJ1-2; weak D call: TRBD1 (5 bases). The CDR3 has 13 amino acids. V lost 2 bases and J 7 bases, leaving 11 bases between the germline ends. The germline CDR1 and CDR2 sequences are MNHEY and SVGAGI. DNA for the CDR3: TGTGCCAGCAGTTACGGGGCAGAAGGTGGCTACACCTTC. Translating it yields CASSYGAEGGYTF.

This clonotype was detected only a few times. The rearrangement links TRBV5-1 to TRBJ1-1; D remains ambiguous. Germline CDR1 SGHRS, CDR2 YFSETQ. With 0 bases removed from V and 7 bases from J, the gap between germline ends came to 10 bases. CDR3 length: 13 amino acids. CDR3 DNA: TGCGCCAGCAGCTTGGCCTGGGCTAATGAAGCTTTCTTT. It yields the protein CASSLAWANEAFF.

In this sample, this clonotype turned up many times. The genes are TRBV6-1 and TRBJ2-5; TRBD2 is a possible D gene (6 bases). Germline-derived CDR1 and CDR2 are MNHNS and SASEGT. V lost 8 bases and J 2 bases, leaving 15 bases between the germline ends. The CDR3 is made up of 14 amino acids. DNA for the CDR3: TGTGCCAGCGCCGGGGAGGCAGGACAAGAGACCCAGTACTTC. Protein: CASAGEAGQETQYF.

This clonotype was found many times. The chain combines TRBV11-2 with TRBJ1-2; 10 nucleotides align to TRBD1. Trimming cost V 6 bases and J 2 bases; bases outside gene matches: 6. Looked up from germline, CDR1 is SGHAT and CDR2 is FQNNGV. This CDR3 has 15 amino acids. The CDR3, as DNA: TGTGCCAGCAGTCTCCGGACAGGGGGAAACTATGGCTACACCTTC. It codes for CASSLRTGGNYGYTF.

Comments on this clonotype: A clone one base away is much larger, so this may be a read error. The CDR3 nucleotides are TGTGCCAGCAGCCCCTGGGACAGGGACTATGGCTACACCTTC. This encodes CASSPWDRDYGYTF. This chain links TRBV5-4 with TRBJ1-2; 9 bases agree with TRBD1. The CDR3 runs 14 residues. Germline assignment: CDR1 SGHNT and CDR2 YYREEE (reference sequence). With V trimmed by 4 bases and J by 3 bases, 4 bases remained unmatched. Drawing the rest from reference TRBV5-4 and TRBJ1-2, the complete variable domain is ETGVTQSPTHLIKTRGQQVTLRCSSQSGHNTVSWYQQALGQGPQFIFQYYREEENGRGNFPPRFSGLQFPNYSSELNVNALELDDSALYLCASSPWDRDYGYTFGSGTRLTVV.

This clonotype was detected many times. Its ends do not fully match the called genes, so a read error is possible. The genes are TRBV7-7 and TRBJ1-5, with D unresolved. CDR1 and CDR2 from the germline V gene are SSHAT and FNYEAQ (reference sequence). The CDR3 spans 13 residues. Written as DNA, the CDR3 is TGTGCTAGCAGCTTGGGTGAAGGTCAGCCCCAGCATTTT. Its protein is CASSLGEGQPQHF.

This clonotype was recorded at least ten times. The chain uses TRBV7-9 and TRBJ2-3; no definite D call. V was clipped by 1 base and J by 0 bases, with 8 bases between them. Germline CDR1 reads SEHNR; CDR2 reads FQNEAQ (reference sequence). There are 15 residues in the CDR3. The CDR3: CASSLGRKSTDTQYF. The CDR3 nucleotides read TGTGCCAGCAGCTTAGGACGGAAAAGCACAGATACGCAGTATTTT. Supplemented by reference TRBV7-9 and TRBJ2-3, the full variable domain reads DTGVSQNPRHKITKRGQNVTFRCDPISEHNRLYWYRQTLGQGPEFLTYFQNEAQLEKSRLLSDRFSAERPKGSFSTLEIQRTEQGDSAMYLCASSLGRKSTDTQYFGPGTRLTVL.